This T cell receptor beta chain is from a study of control samples from healthy donors and cancer patients. Using immunoSEQ multiplex PCR, the repertoire was profiled, and TCRdb retains in-frame clones only, with some absent. The sample includes 80,000 or so clones, about nine tenths of them seen just once. This TCR was sampled from a man aged 50-60 years in good health. The sequenced material came from blood.

The CDR3 bases are TGCGCCAGCAGCGTTACAGGGGGAGGTGGAAACACCATATATTTT. Protein: CASSVTGGGGNTIYF. The V and J genes are TRBV5-1 and TRBJ1-3; the match to TRBD1 covers 8 bases. Germline trimming cut 4 bases from V and 3 bases from J; bases unmatched to any gene: 6. The germline gives CDR1 SGHRS, CDR2 YFSETQ. This CDR3 comprises 15 residues.